Many counts were recorded for the clone carrying this T cell receptor beta chain. The antigen is undetermined. Time point denoted: longitudinal time-point 2. 5'RACE generated cDNA with 10-nucleotide random UMIs. A single record per CDR3 protein comes from TCRdb applying MiXCR to the 5' RACE reads. Of about 80,000 distinct CDR3 sequences listed, 5.8% are singletons. This CDR3 has 13 amino acids. Trimming shortened V by 4 bases and J by 5 bases, and 9 bases separated the two germline ends. CDR1 and CDR2 (germline): SGHRS, YFSETQ. This entry is derived from a study of neurological immune-mediated disorders. General study results and limits: None of the CDR3 amino acid sequences of expanded clones recurred across subjects, suggesting private repertoires in all groups. For the multiple sclerosis repertoire cluster, an association with any clinical or MRI feature was absent. Multiple sclerosis, the disease with the least TCR clonal expansion, fell below healthy controls, whereas HTLV-1-associated myelopathy showed the most.

The J gene is TRBJ1-4, the V gene TRBV5-1, with unresolved D. Sequencing input: PBMCs. The receptor was isolated from a woman aged 55-69 years with multiple sclerosis. The CDR3 protein is CASSERPNEKLFF. The DNA of the CDR3 is TGCGCCAGCAGCGAACGACCGAATGAAAAACTGTTTTTT.